The 30 T cell receptor beta chains below all came from one sample that was sequenced in a study of shared clonotypes between healthy human individuals. The data were produced by immunoSEQ multiplex PCR, yet TCRdb's version contains in-frame clones alone and is incomplete. The sample comprises about 660,000 clones, approximately 74% of which are singletons, and 1.5% to 2% rests with the top ten. The sequenced material came from memory CD4+ T cells sorted from blood. The subset here: CD45RA-negative fraction. The receptors originated from a woman between 25 and 40 years old in good health.

The V and J genes are TRBV4-1 and TRBJ2-2, with 15 positions matching TRBD2. V lost 0 bases and J lost 5; bases outside the gene matches: 7. There are 19 residues in the CDR3. In germline, CDR1 is MGHRA, CDR2 YSYEKL. CDR3 sequence (DNA): TGCGCCAGCAGCCAAGAACCGGGACTAGCGGGAGGAGGAACCGGGGAGCTGTTTTTT. This codes for CASSQEPGLAGGGTGELFF.

This clone occurred once. The V call is TRBV28, the J call TRBJ1-3; D possibly corresponds to TRBD1 (6 bases). From germline, CDR1 is MDHEN and CDR2 SYDVKM. V was pared by 6 bases and J by 6 bases, with 12 bases between. The CDR3 sequence is 13 residues long. The CDR3 DNA reads TGTGCCAGCAGCCTCCAGGGGTTAAACACCATATATTTT. It translates to CASSLQGLNTIYF.

This clone was recorded once. J is TRBJ2-7 and V is TRBV5-1, with TRBD2 matching 7 bases. From germline, CDR1 is SGHRS and CDR2 YFSETQ. The CDR3 contains 15 residues. With V trimmed by 3 bases and J by 3 bases, 9 bases remained unmatched. The CDR3 sequence is CASSSGSGTGYEQYF. The DNA of the CDR3 is TGCGCCAGCAGCTCGGGCAGCGGGACCGGCTACGAGCAGTACTTC. Together with reference TRBV5-1 and TRBJ2-7, the CDR3 gives the full variable domain: KAGVTQTPRYLIKTRGQQVTLSCSPISGHRSVSWYQQTPGQGLQFLFEYFSETQRNKGNFPGRFSGRQFSNSRSEMNVSTLELGDSALYLCASSSGSGTGYEQYFGPGTRLTVT.

The table lists this clone with a count of one. Other DNA sequences from this sample encode an identical CDR3 as well. The chain joins TRBV28 to TRBJ1-2, with D perhaps TRBD1 (5 bases). The CDR3 loop spans 13 amino acids. Germline CDR1 and CDR2: MDHEN and SYDVKM. Trimming left V 2 bases short and J 2 bases short, with 6 bases between. CDR3 sequence: CASSLGHNYGYTF. The CDR3 coding sequence is TGTGCCAGCAGTTTAGGACACAACTATGGCTACACCTTC.

This clone has ten or more counts. This chain connects TRBV2 to TRBJ1-1, with D possibly TRBD1 on 5 matching bases. The CDR3 contains 14 residues. The germline gives CDR1 SNHLY, CDR2 FYNNEI. Trimming removed 6 bases at V and 1 base at J, with 12 bases between. CDR3 amino acids: CASRRDGPNTEAFF. Here the CDR3 DNA reads TGTGCCAGCAGACGGGACGGACCGAACACTGAAGCTTTCTTT.

CDR3 bases: TGTGCCAGCAGCGTCGCCGGGACAGGGGAAGGGGGCACTGAAGCTTTCTTT. Encoded protein: CASSVAGTGEGGTEAFF. The V and J genes are TRBV7-2 and TRBJ1-1; 10 nucleotides agree with TRBD1. V shed 5 bases, J shed 4 bases, and the junction held 13 bases outside the gene matches. CDR1 is SGHTA, CDR2 FQGNSA, per germline. The CDR3 spans 17 residues.

The gene calls are TRBV28 and TRBJ1-1, with TRBD1 matching 7 bases. With V trimmed by 4 bases and J by 1 base, 6 bases remained unmatched. Germline CDR1 MDHEN, CDR2 SYDVKM. This CDR3 has 15 residues. This CDR3 reads CASSSIGTANTEAFF. DNA of the CDR3: TGTGCCAGCAGTTCGATCGGGACAGCGAACACTGAAGCTTTCTTT.

The chain recombines TRBV7-6 with TRBJ2-2; 7 bases fit TRBD2. Per the germline V gene, CDR1 is SGHVS and CDR2 is FNYEAQ. This CDR3 contains 16 residues. J was trimmed by 4 bases and V by 5 bases; bases with no gene match: 10. CDR3 sequence: CASSPGGRVVTGELFF. CDR3 bases: TGTGCCAGCAGCCCGGGAGGAAGGGTGGTCACCGGGGAGCTGTTTTTT.

The chain joins TRBV6-1 to TRBJ1-5; possibly TRBD1 for D (6 bases). The CDR3 is made up of 14 amino acids. CDR1 and CDR2 from the germline V gene are MNHNS and SASEGT. V lost 3 bases, J lost 4 bases, and 10 bases lay in between. The CDR3 coding sequence is TGTGCCAGCAGTGACAGAGGACAGAATCAGCCCCAGCATTTT. Its protein is CASSDRGQNQPQHF.

Turning to this clone: A much larger clone is a single base away; this may be a read error. The sample contains more than one DNA sequence encoding this CDR3. The V and J genes are TRBV6-1 and TRBJ2-7; D might be TRBD2 (6 bases). CDR3 length equals 14 residues. Germline assignment: CDR1 MNHNS and CDR2 SASEGT. Trimming cost V 4 bases and J 0 bases, with 10 bases left between them. The CDR3 protein is CASSVGTDSYEQYF. In nucleotides, the CDR3 is TGTGCCAGCAGTGTCGGGACTGACTCCTACGAGCAGTACTTC.

The chain recombines TRBV7-9 with TRBJ2-5; 10 nucleotides align to TRBD1. The CDR3 is made up of 15 amino acids. The germline V gene encodes CDR1 SEHNR and CDR2 FQNEAQ (reference sequence). The ends lost 5 bases at V and 4 bases at J; junction bases unmatched: 7. CDR3: CASSLGQGVTETQYF. In nucleotides, the CDR3 is TGTGCCAGCAGCCTAGGACAGGGGGTAACAGAGACCCAGTACTTC.

The J gene is TRBJ2-1, the V gene TRBV5-1; 7 bases are shared with TRBD2. V dropped 3 bases and J dropped 3; count of bases not matched to a gene: 6. This CDR3 comprises 15 residues. The germline V gene has CDR1 SGHRS and CDR2 YFSETQ. Here the CDR3 reads CASSSQRGIYNEQFF. In DNA, the CDR3 is TGCGCCAGCAGCTCTCAGCGGGGAATCTACAATGAGCAGTTCTTC.

The CDR3 is CASSVVTESEQYF. The CDR3 nucleotides read TGCGCCAGCAGCGTTGTGACAGAATCCGAGCAGTACTTC. This rearrangement joins TRBV10-2 to TRBJ2-7, with D possibly being TRBD1 (5 bases). This CDR3 has 13 residues. The V gene's germline CDR1 is WSHSY and CDR2 SAAADI. V dropped 6 bases and J dropped 6 bases, with 15 bases sitting between them.

In its sample, this clone was seen a few times. The rearrangement links TRBV19 to TRBJ2-1; 12 bases align to TRBD2. The germline V gene encodes CDR1 LNHDA and CDR2 SQIVND (reference sequence). This CDR3 contains 14 residues. V shed 11 bases, J shed 8 bases, and the junction held 10 bases outside the gene matches. The CDR3 sequence is CAAGGLAGGDEQFF. The CDR3, as DNA: TGTGCCGCAGGGGGACTAGCGGGTGGGGATGAGCAGTTCTTC.

The chain combines TRBV11-2 with TRBJ2-2; D is undetermined. The CDR3 spans 14 residues. CDR1 and CDR2 (germline): SGHAT, FQNNGV. Between the trimmed V and J ends, which lost 3 bases and 3 bases, there was a span of 8 bases. CDR3 sequence reads: CASSFGWDTGELFF. As DNA, the CDR3 is TGTGCCAGCAGCTTTGGGTGGGACACCGGGGAGCTGTTTTTT.

This chain links TRBV4-1 with TRBJ1-4; D gene ambiguous. Per the germline V gene, CDR1 is MGHRA and CDR2 is YSYEKL. V shed 0 bases and J shed 7 bases, with 15 bases lying between them. The CDR3 has 16 residues. The CDR3 DNA sequence: TGCGCCAGCAGCCAAGAGAGGGATGCCCTTCTTGAAAAACTGTTTTTT. Translated: CASSQERDALLEKLFF.

The chain has TRBV7-9 and TRBJ1-1; a possible D gene is TRBD1 (5 bases). V dropped 3 bases and J dropped 6 bases, with 14 bases sitting between them. The length of the CDR3 is 14 residues. CDR1 is SEHNR and CDR2 is FQNEAQ in the germline V gene (reference sequence). The CDR3 region is CASSFSGKSAEAFF. CDR3 DNA: TGTGCCAGCAGCTTTTCAGGGAAGTCCGCTGAAGCTTTCTTT.

The rearrangement uses TRBV18 and TRBJ2-7; D may be TRBD1 (6 bases). This CDR3 is built from 12 residues. Germline-derived CDR1 and CDR2 are KGHSH and LQKENI. Trimming removed 3 bases at V and 7 bases at J, with 10 bases between. The CDR3 reads CASSPADREQYF. As DNA, the CDR3 is TGTGCCAGCTCACCCGCCGACAGGGAGCAGTACTTC.

This rearrangement joins TRBV5-1 to TRBJ2-3, with D possibly being TRBD1 (5 bases). CDR3 length: 11 amino acids. Per germline, CDR1 SGHRS and CDR2 YFSETQ. V was cut by 4 bases and J by 5 bases, with 5 bases left in between. DNA of the CDR3: TGCGCCAGCAGCCAGGGAGATACGCAGTATTTT. It codes for CASSQGDTQYF.

CDR3 sequence (DNA): TGTGCCAGCAGCCCCAGGAACAACCAACAGGATGAGCAGTTCTTC. It yields the protein CASSPRNNQQDEQFF. The V and J genes are TRBV7-9 and TRBJ2-1; possibly TRBD1 for D (5 bases). Germline CDR1 and CDR2: SEHNR and FQNEAQ (reference sequence). This CDR3 contains 15 residues. The V end was cut by 5 bases, the J end by 8 bases, with 19 bases between.

The table lists this clone with a count of one. The V call is TRBV5-8, the J call TRBJ2-7; 11 bases match TRBD1. Per the germline V gene, CDR1 is SGHTS and CDR2 is YDEGEE. The ends lost 0 bases at V and 4 bases at J; junction bases unmatched: 12. The CDR3 has 18 amino acids. The chain's CDR3 is CASSLEFGRGQGAYEQYF. DNA for the CDR3: TGTGCCAGCAGCTTGGAGTTCGGTCGTGGACAGGGGGCTTACGAGCAGTACTTC.

The V call is TRBV28, the J call TRBJ2-3, with D uncertain. Between the trimmed V and J ends, which lost 1 base and 2 bases, there was a span of 4 bases. The V gene's germline CDR1 is MDHEN and CDR2 SYDVKM. This CDR3 has 13 residues. The CDR3 protein is CASSLYFTDTQYF. In DNA form, the CDR3 reads TGTGCCAGCAGTTTATACTTCACAGATACGCAGTATTTT.

This clone was detected many times. The chain links TRBV11-1 to TRBJ2-7; possibly TRBD1 or TRBD2 for D (5 bases each). Per the germline V gene, CDR1 is SGHAT and CDR2 is FQDESV (reference sequence). CDR3 length: 14 residues. Trimming took 7 bases from V and 2 from J, leaving 15 bases between them. The CDR3 coding sequence is TGTGCCAGCAAAACCCGCCAGGGACCCTACGAGCAGTACTTC. Amino acid sequence: CASKTRQGPYEQYF.

J is TRBJ2-5 and V is TRBV5-1, with D possibly TRBD2 on 5 matching bases. The germline V gene encodes CDR1 SGHRS and CDR2 YFSETQ. V was cut by 4 bases and J by 5 bases, with 18 bases left in between. The length of the CDR3 is 15 residues. The CDR3 here is CASSPDSAGYETQYF. CDR3 DNA: TGCGCCAGCAGCCCTGATTCGGCGGGCTACGAGACCCAGTACTTC.

The chain combines TRBV7-6 with TRBJ2-1, with D tentatively TRBD2 (6 bases). Germline CDR1 and CDR2: SGHVS and FNYEAQ. Trimming pared 2 bases from V and 9 bases from J, leaving 17 bases between. This CDR3 contains 15 residues. The CDR3 nucleotides read TGTGCCAGCAGCTTAAACGCGGGGAGTGAGGGTGAGCAGTTCTTC. This encodes CASSLNAGSEGEQFF.

This clone was seen a handful of times. The chain recombines TRBV10-3 with TRBJ1-1; TRBD1 matches at 8 bases. The length of the CDR3 is 14 residues. V lost 0 bases to trimming and J lost 10 bases; unmatched junction nucleotides: 7. The V gene's germline CDR1 is ENHRY and CDR2 SYGVKD. The CDR3 DNA is TGTGCCATCAGTGAGTCGATGGGCAGGGGGCTAGCTTTCTTT. Protein sequence: CAISESMGRGLAFF.

V usage is TRBV6-5 and J usage is TRBJ1-1; D not resolved. Germline V gene lookup returns CDR1 MNHEY and CDR2 SVGAGI. This CDR3 is built from 14 residues. The V end lost 8 bases, the J end lost 3 bases, and 16 bases lay between the germline ends. This CDR3 reads CASSLLEEDTEAFF. CDR3 DNA sequence: TGTGCCAGCTCCCTGTTGGAGGAGGACACTGAAGCTTTCTTT.

This sequence joins TRBV11-2 and TRBJ2-7; TRBD2 matches 9 bases. V lost 6 bases, J lost 6 bases, and 6 bases stayed unmatched. The CDR3 sequence is 13 residues long. Looked up from germline, CDR1 is SGHAT and CDR2 is FQNNGV. The CDR3 bases are TGTGCCAGCAGGGTAGCGGGAGTAACCGAGCAGTACTTC. It specifies CASRVAGVTEQYF.

The CDR3 bases are TGTGCCAGCAGCTTGGCCGAGGGGTCCGTCTACGAGCAGTACTTC. Residues: CASSLAEGSVYEQYF. V gene TRBV5-5 combines with J gene TRBJ2-7; D possibly uses TRBD1 or TRBD2 (5 bases each). V was pared by 0 bases and J by 3 bases, with 13 bases between. The CDR3 consists of 15 residues. Germline V gene data show CDR1 as SGHKS and CDR2 as YYEKEE (reference sequence).

This clone was counted between two and nine times. At one of its ends the junction is not consistent with the germline gene, which may arise from a read error. The genes are TRBV28 and TRBJ2-3; D possibly matches TRBD1 or TRBD2 (6 bases each). CDR1 and CDR2 from the germline V gene are MDHEN and SYDVKM. This CDR3 comprises 14 residues. This chain's CDR3 is CASSGGGSRDTQYF. Written as DNA, the CDR3 is TGTGCCAGCAGCGGAGGGGGGAGCAGAGATACGCAGTATTTT. Using reference TRBV28 and TRBJ2-3 for the parts outside the CDR3, the full variable domain is DVKVTQSSRYLVKRTGEKVFLECVQDMDHENMFWYRQDPGLGLRLIYFSYDVKMKEKGDIPEGYSVSREKKERFSLILESASTNQTSMYLCASSGGGSRDTQYFGPGTRLTVL.